The 11 T cell receptor beta chains below come from one sample, sequenced in a study of blood T cell repertoires in COVID-19. TCRdb keeps only in-frame clones here, not all; method: immunoSEQ multiplex PCR. Of about 150,000 clones listed, 75% to 85% are singletons. Sequenced sample: peripheral blood. The receptors come from a woman aged 55-69 years with COVID-19, enrolled during active disease.

This clone was detected only once. The chain links TRBV24-1 to TRBJ2-3, with 8 bases that match TRBD1. The CDR3 length is 14 residues. CDR1 is KGHDR and CDR2 is SFDVKD in the germline V gene. With 6 bases clipped from V and 6 bases from J, the junction kept 7 bases outside the gene matches. The chain's CDR3 is CATSKTGAGDTQYF. The CDR3 DNA reads as TGTGCCACCAGTAAGACAGGGGCGGGGGATACGCAGTATTTT.

The genes are TRBV7-8 and TRBJ2-1; tentative D call: TRBD1 (6 bases). Trimming shortened V by 2 bases and J by 8 bases, and 16 bases separated the two germline ends. This CDR3 is 15 amino acids long. Germline loops: CDR1 SGHVS, CDR2 FQNEAQ. CDR3 nucleotides: TGTGCCAGCAGCTTAACCGATACAGGGTCGTATGAGCAGTTCTTC. It encodes CASSLTDTGSYEQFF.

The chain recombines TRBV11-2 with TRBJ2-5, with TRBD1 matching over 8 bases. The CDR3 covers 14 residues. The V segment lost 3 bases and the J segment 3 bases; nucleotides outside the gene matches: 3. The germline gives CDR1 SGHAT, CDR2 FQNNGV. CDR3 sequence reads: CASSFRGREETQYF. The CDR3 DNA reads as TGTGCCAGCAGCTTCAGGGGGCGCGAAGAGACCCAGTACTTC.

J is TRBJ2-3 and V is TRBV6-5; tentatively, D is TRBD2 (5 bases). Trimming left V 4 bases short and J 3 bases short, with 11 bases between. The germline V gene has CDR1 MNHEY and CDR2 SVGAGI. This CDR3 region has 14 residues. The CDR3 nucleotides are TGTGCCAGCAGTTCGCGGGTAGGGACAGATACGCAGTATTTT. Its translation: CASSSRVGTDTQYF.

This clone was detected a few times. The chain combines TRBV29-1 with TRBJ2-7; 7 bases are shared with TRBD1. This CDR3 region has 12 residues. Germline V gene data show CDR1 as SQVTM and CDR2 as ANQGSEA. The junction had 6 bases not matched to a gene; V was cut back by 4 bases and J by 6 bases. The chain's CDR3 is CSVASDRAEQYF. In nucleotides, the CDR3 is TGCAGCGTTGCCTCAGACAGGGCCGAGCAGTACTTC.

This clone is a singleton in its sample. The chain links TRBV6-5 to TRBJ1-6, with 8 bases identical to TRBD1. Trimming removed 0 bases from V and 11 bases from J; junction bases left unmatched: 6. Germline CDR1 MNHEY, CDR2 SVGAGI. CDR3 length: 15 amino acids. CDR3 sequence reads: CASSYSASGGPPLHF. The CDR3 region has the DNA TGTGCCAGCAGTTACTCGGCTTCAGGGGGCCCACCCCTCCACTTT.

The CDR3 reads CASSSGTGGTEAFF. CDR3 bases: TGTGCCAGCAGCTCCGGGACAGGGGGGACTGAAGCTTTCTTT. The J gene is TRBJ1-1, the V gene TRBV11-2; 11 nucleotides line up with TRBD1. CDR1 and CDR2 from the germline V gene are SGHAT and FQNNGV. Germline trimming cut 4 bases from V and 5 bases from J; bases unmatched to any gene: 3. The CDR3 totals 14 residues.

The chain recombines TRBV10-3 with TRBJ1-1; TRBD1 is a possible D gene (6 bases). Germline V lookup: CDR1 ENHRY, CDR2 SYGVKD. Trimming took 3 bases from V and 3 from J, leaving 8 bases between them. CDR3 size: 13 residues. The CDR3 loop reads CAISDQGYTEAFF. The DNA of the CDR3 is TGTGCCATCAGTGATCAGGGGTACACTGAAGCTTTCTTT.

This sequence joins TRBV6-1 and TRBJ2-6, with 11 bases lining up with TRBD1. The CDR3 consists of 18 residues. V was pared by 4 bases and J by 2 bases, with 7 bases of the junction left unmatched. Germline V gene sequence: CDR1 MNHNS, CDR2 SASEGT. CDR3 DNA sequence: TGTGCCAGCAGTGTCTCCGGGACAGGGGGTGCTGGGGCCAACGTCCTGACTTTC. Translating gives CASSVSGTGGAGANVLTF.

This clone was seen a few times. The chain employs TRBV5-1 and TRBJ1-5; weak D call: TRBD1 (5 bases). This CDR3 region has 15 residues. Trimming removed 0 bases at V and 4 bases at J, with 11 bases between. Germline V gene sequence: CDR1 SGHRS, CDR2 YFSETQ. CDR3 coding DNA: TGCGCCAGCAGCTTGGTATCAGGGTATAATCAGCCCCAGCATTTT. Amino acid sequence: CASSLVSGYNQPQHF.

This chain connects TRBV6-5 to TRBJ2-1, with 12 bases that match TRBD2. The CDR3 runs to 14 residues. Germline V gene lookup returns CDR1 MNHEY and CDR2 SVGAGI. V lost 6 bases to trimming and J lost 8 bases; unmatched junction nucleotides: 5. The CDR3 here is CASRQTSGRHEQFF. CDR3 nucleotides: TGTGCCAGCAGGCAGACTAGCGGGAGACATGAGCAGTTCTTC.